In this sample, the clone carrying this TCR beta chain turned up many times. One junction end does not reproduce the germline sequence, and a read error may be involved. In germline, CDR1 is SGHRS, CDR2 YFSETQ. The CDR3 runs 12 residues. This sample is drawn from a study of T-cell reconstitution after alpha-beta-depleted transplantation in children. Using unique molecular identifiers, the investigators prepared the TCRbeta library. TCRdb used MiXCR to reprocess the PCR reads, holding one entry per CDR3 protein. Here the sample spans 450,000 to 600,000 distinct CDR3 sequences, around 16% being singletons.

The chain couples TRBV5-1 to TRBJ2-7; TRBD1 agrees at 7 bases. The sequencing used PBMCs from the stem cell graft donor, collected from the stem cell graft. This receptor was identified in a human donor who donated a stem cell graft to a child with acute lymphoblastic leukemia. The CDR3 spells CASSWDSYEQYF. The CDR3 nucleotides are TGTGCCAGCAGCTGGGACAGCTACGAGCAGTACTTC.